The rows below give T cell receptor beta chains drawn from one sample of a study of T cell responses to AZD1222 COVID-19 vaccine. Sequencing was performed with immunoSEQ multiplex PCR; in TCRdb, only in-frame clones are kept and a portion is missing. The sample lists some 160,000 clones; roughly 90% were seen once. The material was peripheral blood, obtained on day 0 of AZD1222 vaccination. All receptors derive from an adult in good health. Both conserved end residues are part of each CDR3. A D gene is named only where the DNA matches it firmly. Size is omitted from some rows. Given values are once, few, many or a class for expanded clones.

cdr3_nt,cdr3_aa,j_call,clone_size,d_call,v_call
TGTGCCAGCACCTCTTCCGGGACAGGGGTTGAAGCTTTCTTT,CASTSSGTGVEAFF,TRBJ1-1,NA,TRBD1,TRBV3-1/TRBV3-2
TGTGCCAGCTCAAACCGGGACAGAAATTCACCCCTCCACTTT,CASSNRDRNSPLHF,TRBJ1-6,few,TRBD1,TRBV18
TGTGCCAGCAGCCACCTCGGGACAGGGATCTACGAGCAGTACTTC,CASSHLGTGIYEQYF,TRBJ2-7,NA,TRBD1,TRBV14
TGTGCCAGCAGTCAAGACAGGGACCTTAACTATGGCTACACCTTC,CASSQDRDLNYGYTF,TRBJ1-2,NA,TRBD1,TRBV7-8
TGTGCCAGCTCAGGTGACAGGAACACTGAAGCTTTCTTT,CASSGDRNTEAFF,TRBJ1-1,NA,NA,TRBV18
TGTGCCAGCAGTTACTCCCGCGGCTCCTACGAGCAGTACTTC,CASSYSRGSYEQYF,TRBJ2-7,NA,NA,TRBV6-5
TGTGCCAGCAGCGCCGGACAGCGTCCTGGAAACACCATATATTTT,CASSAGQRPGNTIYF,TRBJ1-3,NA,NA,TRBV6-6
TGTGCCAGCAGCTTAGATTTGCCAGATACGCAGTATTTT,CASSLDLPDTQYF,TRBJ2-3,NA,NA,TRBV11-3
TGCAGCGTTTTTCCCGGGGGAGCGGGCACAGATACGCAGTATTTT,CSVFPGGAGTDTQYF,TRBJ2-3,NA,NA,TRBV29-1
TGTGCCAGCAGCTCTCAGGGTATTGGCAATCAGCCCCAGCATTTT,CASSSQGIGNQPQHF,TRBJ1-5,NA,NA,TRBV7-9
TGTGCCAGCAGCCCGGATGTAAGGGACTATGGCTACACCTTC,CASSPDVRDYGYTF,TRBJ1-2,NA,NA,TRBV28
TGTGCCAGCAGCTCTAGGGCGTCAGAGACCCAGTACTTC,CASSSRASETQYF,TRBJ2-5,many,NA,TRBV7-3
TGTGCCAGCAGTAAAAGACAGGCCTTGGAAGCTTTCTTT,CASSKRQALEAFF,TRBJ1-1,NA,NA,TRBV6-5
TGTGCCAGCAGCCAGGACAGGAACTATGGCTACACCTTC,CASSQDRNYGYTF,TRBJ1-2,few,TRBD1,TRBV5-4
TGTGCCAGCAGCTTACAACCGGGACAGTCCTACGAGCAGTACTTC,CASSLQPGQSYEQYF,TRBJ2-7,NA,TRBD1,TRBV7-9
TGTGCCAGCAGCCTCAGGGAGGCCAACGTCCTGACTTTC,CASSLREANVLTF,TRBJ2-6,NA,NA,TRBV12-3/TRBV12-4
TGTGCCAGCTCACCACCGACGTACAGGGGGTGGTATGGCTACACCTTC,CASSPPTYRGWYGYTF,TRBJ1-2,NA,TRBD1,TRBV18
TGTGCCAGCAGCGAACAGGGACCTATGGATGAGCAGTTCTTC,CASSEQGPMDEQFF,TRBJ2-1,NA,NA,TRBV2
TGCGCCAGCAGCTCCGGGTCAGGGGCGAACACTGAAGCTTTCTTT,CASSSGSGANTEAFF,TRBJ1-1,NA,NA,TRBV5-1
TGTGCCAGCAGTGAACGGGGACAGGGAACGAACACTGAAGCTTTCTTT,CASSERGQGTNTEAFF,TRBJ1-1,few,TRBD1,TRBV2
TGTGCCAGCAGCCATTGGGTCCGGCCGGGACGTACGAACACCGGGGAGCTGTTTTTT,CASSHWVRPGRTNTGELFF,TRBJ2-2,NA,NA,TRBV14
TGCGCCAGCAGCTTACAGGGCCCCACGAATGAGCAGTTCTTC,CASSLQGPTNEQFF,TRBJ2-1,NA,NA,TRBV5-1
TGTGCCACCGGGAGCGGGTATACGCAGTATTTT,CATGSGYTQYF,TRBJ2-3,NA,NA,TRBV24-1
TGTGCCAGTAAAGAGGGGGGCCACAGCTACTATGGCTACACCTTC,CASKEGGHSYYGYTF,TRBJ1-2,NA,NA,TRBV19
TGTGCCAGTAGTATAGGACAGGTCAATCAGCCCCAGCATTTT,CASSIGQVNQPQHF,TRBJ1-5,NA,NA,TRBV19
TGTGCCAGCAGCTTGACGACAGGGGGATGGAGTGAAAAACTGTTTTTT,CASSLTTGGWSEKLFF,TRBJ1-4,NA,TRBD1,TRBV5-6
TGTGCCAGCAGCTTAGGGATCAGGGTCGGCTCTGGAAACACCATATATTTT,CASSLGIRVGSGNTIYF,TRBJ1-3,NA,NA,TRBV7-8
TGTGCCAGCAGCCCGGGGGACCTATTACCTAGCCCCACAGATACGCAGTATTTT,CASSPGDLLPSPTDTQYF,TRBJ2-3,NA,NA,TRBV9
TGTGCCAGCAGCCTCGGCGGCATTGGCTACACCTTC,CASSLGGIGYTF,TRBJ1-2,NA,NA,TRBV28
TGTGCCAGCAGTGAATTAGGGGCCTTAGCGGGGGGCACAGATACGCAGTATTTT,CASSELGALAGGTDTQYF,TRBJ2-3,NA,TRBD2,TRBV25-1
TGCGCCAGCAGCCGGTACCCAGCCGGGTACGAGCAGTACTTC,CASSRYPAGYEQYF,TRBJ2-7,NA,NA,TRBV4-1
TGTGCCAGCAGCTCTAACCGTGAGCAGTTCTTC,CASSSNREQFF,TRBJ2-1,few,NA,TRBV11-3
TGTGCCAGCAGCCAAGGCCCCTACGAGCAGTACTTC,CASSQGPYEQYF,TRBJ2-7,NA,NA,TRBV14
TGTGCCAGCAGCTTGGAAGGGAGGAGAAACACCATATATTTT,CASSLEGRRNTIYF,TRBJ1-3,NA,NA,TRBV5-6
TGTGCCAGCAGTGAATCTCTCCGGACCGGGGGCTACACCTTC,CASSESLRTGGYTF,TRBJ1-2,once,NA,TRBV2
TGCGCCAGCAGCCCGACAGGGACCTATAACTATGGCTACACCTTC,CASSPTGTYNYGYTF,TRBJ1-2,few,TRBD1,TRBV5-1
TGTGCCAGCAGTTCGAGCGACATCCCCCGGCGTGGCTACACCTTC,CASSSSDIPRRGYTF,TRBJ1-2,NA,NA,TRBV27
TGCGCCAGCAGTGAGGTCCGGGAGGCCGGGGAGCTGTTTTTT,CASSEVREAGELFF,TRBJ2-2,once,TRBD2,TRBV10-1
TGCGCCAGCAGGGCAACCGCCGCCGGCTACGAGCAGTACTTC,CASRATAAGYEQYF,TRBJ2-7,NA,NA,TRBV5-1
TGCGCCAGCAGACAAGACGGCGAGGGTAGCAATCAGCCCCAGCATTTT,CASRQDGEGSNQPQHF,TRBJ1-5,NA,NA,TRBV4-1
TGTGCCAGCAGTGTTCGGGGGGATTATAATTCACCCCTCCACTTT,CASSVRGDYNSPLHF,TRBJ1-6,few,NA,TRBV2
TGCGCCAGCAGCCAAGATGCAGCTATCGGTGAGCAGTACTTC,CASSQDAAIGEQYF,TRBJ2-7,NA,NA,TRBV4-1
TGTGCCAGCAGCATGGACCCACAACAGGGCGACTATGGCTACACCTTC,CASSMDPQQGDYGYTF,TRBJ1-2,NA,NA,TRBV11-2
TGTGCCAGCAGGGGACTAGCGGCACACAATGAGCAGTTCTTC,CASRGLAAHNEQFF,TRBJ2-1,NA,TRBD2,TRBV28
TGTGCCACCTCTCTTCTAGCGGGAGGTAATGAGCAGTTCTTC,CATSLLAGGNEQFF,TRBJ2-1,NA,TRBD2,TRBV14
TGTGCCATCGGGGCCCGGACAGGGGCTAATGAAAAACTGTTTTTT,CAIGARTGANEKLFF,TRBJ1-4,NA,TRBD1,TRBV10-3
TGTGCCAGCAGCTTAACGGAGGATCACAATGAGCAGTTCTTC,CASSLTEDHNEQFF,TRBJ2-1,NA,NA,TRBV11-3
TGTGCCAGCAGTTTGGGACAGGGAAACTACTATGGCTACACCTTC,CASSLGQGNYYGYTF,TRBJ1-2,NA,TRBD1,TRBV28
TGTGCCAGCGGGGCCAAAGCGGGCTACGAGCAGTACTTC,CASGAKAGYEQYF,TRBJ2-7,NA,NA,TRBV6-6
TGTGCCAGCAGTCCCTTTACAGATACGCAGTATTTT,CASSPFTDTQYF,TRBJ2-3,NA,NA,TRBV28
TGCGCCAGCAGCTGGGGACTAGAGGGGGATGAGCAGTTCTTC,CASSWGLEGDEQFF,TRBJ2-1,NA,TRBD2,TRBV5-1
TGTGCCAGCAGGTACGAGGGGACGATGGAGACCCAGTACTTC,CASRYEGTMETQYF,TRBJ2-5,NA,NA,TRBV5-4
TGTGCCAGTAGTTTTTCTTATGGGAATGAAAAACTGTTTTTT,CASSFSYGNEKLFF,TRBJ1-4,few,NA,TRBV19
TGTGCCAGCAGATCGCGACAGGGCGGTGAAAAACTGTTTTTT,CASRSRQGGEKLFF,TRBJ1-4,NA,TRBD1,TRBV28